This TCR beta chain originates from a study of blood T cell repertoires in COVID-19 (dated by TCRdb to the early 2020s). Looking at the study overall: Samples from collaborators originated in the United States, Italy and Spain and spanned both the acute and convalescent phases of COVID-19. Sample metadata almost always included a de-identified subject ID, COVID-19 status, age in years and sex. The repertoires were released in a freely available public database intended as a resource for research on the immune response to SARS-CoV-2. The samples were drawn from two sources: the first 160 participants of the ongoing ImmuneRACE study, and 950 to 1,500 subjects contributed by 6 global collaborators. The prospective study material was composed of cDNA or gDNA derived from T cells, B-cell-depleted T cells, or PBMCs. Where HLA class I and class II types were available, the types were taken from metadata supplied by the sample provider, not from assay-based typing. Subjects who had been exposed to COVID-19, were actively infected with it, or had recovered from it provided the deeply sampled blood TCRbeta repertoires that made up the dataset.

Comment on this clone: Its specific antigen is unknown. Per-base quality was not reported, and no clone a single base away is much larger than it.

Findings and caveats that apply to the study as a whole: The quantity of clinical and demographic metadata differed by source and by participant and was supplied without curation.

Taken from cysteine to phenylalanine, the CDR3 has 15 residues. The DNA shown is the 45-base CDR3, in frame from base 1. Via the germline V gene (reference sequence), CDR1 is DFQATT and CDR2 SNEGSKA. V was cut back by 3 bases and J by 4 bases, leaving a gap of 16 bases between them. Each collaborating institution followed its own protocols to collect whole blood in K2EDTA tubes. Collaborator samples were shipped for TCRbeta analysis as frozen whole blood, isolated PBMCs, or DNA extracted from either sample type. TCRbeta CDR3 regions were amplified from genomic DNA by means of the immunoSEQ Assay, a bias-controlled multiplex PCR. As for the original processing: The number of nucleated cells in each sample was estimated from the amplification of reference gene primers within the assay. Sequence reads were collapsed and filtered to measure the absolute abundance of every unique TCRbeta CDR3 rearrangement. Productive Simpson clonality was computed per sample as the square root of Simpson's diversity index over productive rearrangements. The table was pulled from immuneACCESS by TCRdb, which kept in-frame rearrangements only. Such tables lose some clones; where checked, under half of the loss comes from unresolved V genes, and the rest has no known cause. The DNA gave D and trimming, while V, J and clone size come from that table. Here the sample has over 65,000 clones; about three quarters occur a single time. The ten top clones hold roughly 8.3% of the sample.

The sequencing input was peripheral blood. Rearrangement joined TRBV20-1 to TRBJ2-1; the D gene is perhaps TRBD1, from 5 matching bases. This TCR came from a human donor in a cohort sampled during active COVID-19. CDR3 region: CSASPTSGAYNEQFF. Read as DNA, the sequence is TGCAGTGCTAGTCCCACCTCTGGGGCATACAATGAGCAGTTCTTC.